Listed below are T cell receptor beta chains from one sample, sequenced in a study of glioma-infiltrating T cells after dendritic cell vaccination. Data came from immunoSEQ multiplex PCR; TCRdb stores just in-frame clones and leaves some out. In the table there are roughly 100,000 clones, roughly four fifths of which are singletons. This sample comprised blood, obtained before dendritic cell vaccination. The receptors derive from a human donor with glioblastoma. Both conserved end residues are part of each CDR3. The order of the fields is J gene, D gene, clone size, V gene, CDR3 protein, CDR3 DNA. A D gene is named only where the DNA matches it firmly. Clone size is stated in some rows and not others, as once, few, many or a class when expanded.

J gene: TRBJ2-5; D gene: TRBD1; clone size: few; V gene: TRBV9; CDR3 protein: CASSVRTGGQETQYF; CDR3 DNA: TGTGCCAGCAGCGTTCGGACAGGGGGTCAAGAGACCCAGTACTTC
J gene: TRBJ1-3; D gene: -; clone size: -; V gene: TRBV2; CDR3 protein: CASGEGSGNTIYF; CDR3 DNA: TGTGCCAGCGGGGAGGGGAGTGGAAACACCATATATTTT
J gene: TRBJ2-2; D gene: -; clone size: -; V gene: TRBV5-6; CDR3 protein: CASSLGLIQGGELFF; CDR3 DNA: TGTGCCAGCAGCTTGGGTTTGATTCAGGGCGGGGAGCTGTTTTTT
J gene: TRBJ2-2; D gene: TRBD1; clone size: -; V gene: TRBV10-3; CDR3 protein: CAISDGQGGVGELFF; CDR3 DNA: TGTGCCATCAGTGACGGACAGGGAGGTGTCGGGGAGCTGTTTTTT
J gene: TRBJ1-2; D gene: -; clone size: -; V gene: TRBV27; CDR3 protein: CASSLSPRGGYTF; CDR3 DNA: TGTGCCAGCAGTTTATCCCCACGAGGTGGCTACACCTTC
J gene: TRBJ2-7; D gene: -; clone size: -; V gene: TRBV7-2; CDR3 protein: CASSLRAGEQYF; CDR3 DNA: TGTGCCAGCAGCTTAAGGGCGGGCGAGCAGTACTTC
J gene: TRBJ2-2; D gene: TRBD1; clone size: -; V gene: TRBV5-6; CDR3 protein: CASSLEGQGWTGELFF; CDR3 DNA: TGTGCCAGCAGCTTGGAGGGACAGGGGTGGACCGGGGAGCTGTTTTTT
J gene: TRBJ1-2; D gene: -; clone size: -; V gene: TRBV11-3; CDR3 protein: CAGSPRGQRYGYTF; CDR3 DNA: TGTGCCGGCAGCCCCCGAGGTCAGAGATATGGCTACACCTTC
J gene: TRBJ1-1; D gene: TRBD1; clone size: -; V gene: TRBV10-1; CDR3 protein: CASRRQGAGTEAFF; CDR3 DNA: TGCGCCAGCAGACGACAGGGGGCGGGAACTGAAGCTTTCTTT
J gene: TRBJ1-1; D gene: -; clone size: -; V gene: TRBV6-1; CDR3 protein: CASSEPNGEAFF; CDR3 DNA: TGTGCCAGCAGTGAACCTAACGGTGAAGCTTTCTTT
J gene: TRBJ2-1; D gene: TRBD1; clone size: -; V gene: TRBV5-1; CDR3 protein: CASSLGDRSEQFF; CDR3 DNA: TGCGCCAGCAGCTTGGGGGACAGGAGTGAGCAGTTCTTC
J gene: TRBJ1-5; D gene: TRBD1; clone size: few; V gene: TRBV7-6; CDR3 protein: CASQGGSNQPQHF; CDR3 DNA: TGTGCCAGTCAGGGGGGCTCCAATCAGCCCCAGCATTTT
J gene: TRBJ2-6; D gene: TRBD1; clone size: few; V gene: TRBV30; CDR3 protein: CAWSDAGGAGANVLTF; CDR3 DNA: TGTGCCTGGAGTGATGCAGGGGGCGCTGGGGCCAACGTCCTGACTTTC
J gene: TRBJ2-1; D gene: TRBD1; clone size: -; V gene: TRBV4-1; CDR3 protein: CASSQVGTAEKSYNEQFF; CDR3 DNA: TGCGCCAGCAGCCAAGTGGGGACAGCAGAAAAATCCTACAATGAGCAGTTCTTC
J gene: TRBJ1-3; D gene: -; clone size: -; V gene: TRBV25-1; CDR3 protein: CASSDRFGNTIYF; CDR3 DNA: TGTGCCAGCAGTGATCGGTTTGGAAACACCATATATTTT
J gene: TRBJ1-2; D gene: -; clone size: -; V gene: TRBV4-1; CDR3 protein: CASSQAGDEGYGYTF; CDR3 DNA: TGCGCCAGCAGCCAAGCCGGGGATGAAGGCTATGGCTACACCTTC
J gene: TRBJ2-7; D gene: -; clone size: -; V gene: TRBV6-1; CDR3 protein: CASEQTYEQYF; CDR3 DNA: TGTGCCAGCGAACAGACCTACGAGCAGTACTTC
J gene: TRBJ1-1; D gene: -; clone size: -; V gene: TRBV7-2; CDR3 protein: CASSLVQVMSAFF; CDR3 DNA: TGTGCCAGCAGCTTAGTACAGGTCATGTCAGCTTTCTTT
J gene: TRBJ1-6; D gene: -; clone size: once; V gene: TRBV12-5; CDR3 protein: CASGLGGIDNSPLHF; CDR3 DNA: TGTGCTAGTGGCCTAGGAGGGATAGACAATTCACCCCTCCACTTT
J gene: TRBJ2-3; D gene: -; clone size: few; V gene: TRBV7-9; CDR3 protein: CASSLRGSDTQYF; CDR3 DNA: TGTGCCAGCAGCTTAAGGGGTTCGGATACGCAGTATTTT
J gene: TRBJ1-3; D gene: TRBD1; clone size: -; V gene: TRBV5-1; CDR3 protein: CASRYRGGSSGNTIYF; CDR3 DNA: TGCGCCAGCCGATACAGGGGGGGGTCCTCTGGAAACACCATATATTTT
J gene: TRBJ2-7; D gene: TRBD1; clone size: -; V gene: TRBV7-9; CDR3 protein: CASSPLTGRVLYEQYF; CDR3 DNA: TGTGCCAGCAGCCCCCTGACAGGGCGCGTCCTCTACGAGCAGTACTTC